This T cell receptor (beta chain) was found in a study of blood T cell repertoires in COVID-19. In the study overall: Samples came from the United States, Italy and Spain, spanning acute and convalescent COVID-19.

Assay used: immunoSEQ multiplex PCR; TCRdb lists only in-frame clones, some missing. The table has about 69,000 clones, roughly 80% seen once; the top ten hold about 15%. V was clipped by 7 bases and J by 0 bases; unmatched bases: 5. The germline CDR1 and CDR2 sequences are LNHDA and SQIVND (reference sequence). This CDR3 contains 14 residues. This TCR was recovered from a man in his 60s with acute or convalescent COVID-19. The V and J genes are TRBV19 and TRBJ1-2, with TRBD1 matching 7 bases. The sequenced material came from peripheral blood. DNA of the CDR3: TGTGCCAGTATGACAGGGTTCGCTAACTATGGCTACACCTTC. It codes for CASMTGFANYGYTF.